This T cell receptor (beta chain) was found in a study of long-term antiretroviral therapy in people with HIV. Sequencing used immunoSEQ v3.0 at survey level. Only in-frame clones appear in the TCRdb table, and some are missing; sequencing was by immunoSEQ multiplex PCR. The sample records about 24,000 clones, 80% to 85% being singletons. United States facilities provided treatment to all participants with HIV. The study's findings and limits: Whereas controls had wider CDR3 length ranges, HIV repertoires had narrower ones. Repertoire dominance by clones expanded before ART was seen at all time points.

The CDR3 has 16 amino acids. The V gene's germline CDR1 is LNHNV and CDR2 YYDKDF (reference sequence). V was shortened by 3 bases and J by 7 bases, with 18 bases between the two germline ends. This clone appeared once. Its specificity is not known. V usage is TRBV15 and J usage is TRBJ1-4; a possible D gene is TRBD1 (5 bases). The sequencing here drew on unsorted PBMCs, taken 0.4 years after starting antiretroviral therapy. The receptor was derived from a man aged 45-65 years with HIV. CDR3: CATSRAGGARGEKLFF. CDR3 bases: TGTGCCACCAGCAGGGCAGGTGGGGCTAGGGGTGAAAAACTGTTTTTT.